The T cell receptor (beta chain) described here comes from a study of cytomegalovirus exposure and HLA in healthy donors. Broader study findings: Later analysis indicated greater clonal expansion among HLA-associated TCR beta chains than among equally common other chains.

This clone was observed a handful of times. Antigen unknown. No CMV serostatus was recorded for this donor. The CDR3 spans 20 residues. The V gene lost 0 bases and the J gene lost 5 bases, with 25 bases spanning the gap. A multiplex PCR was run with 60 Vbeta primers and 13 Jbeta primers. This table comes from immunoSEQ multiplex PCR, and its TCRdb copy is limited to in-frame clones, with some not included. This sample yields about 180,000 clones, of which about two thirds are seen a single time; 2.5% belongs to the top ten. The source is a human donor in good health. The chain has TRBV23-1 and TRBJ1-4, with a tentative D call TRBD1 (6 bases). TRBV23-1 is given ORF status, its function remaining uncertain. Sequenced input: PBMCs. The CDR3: CASSQSWGHGFYEQNEKLFF. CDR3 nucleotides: TGCGCCAGCAGTCAATCGTGGGGACACGGGTTTTATGAGCAGAATGAAAAACTGTTTTTT.